This TCR beta chain derives from a study of graft-versus-host responses after intestinal transplantation. Study-level points and caveats: Recipient marrow held GvH clones, some first seen in ileum or blood. When patients had graft-donor T cell macrochimerism, their allografts held high graft-versus-host to host-versus-graft clonal ratios.

Investigators plated 200,000 CFSE-labeled responder cells together with 200,000 irradiated stimulator cells labeled with violet dye. The reaction was completed, and proliferating CFSE-low CD3+CD4+ and CD3+CD8+ responders were then sorted. Repertoires were generated with immunoSEQ multiplex PCR, while TCRdb's copy carries only in-frame clones and drops some. The data show about 3,800 clones, approximately 40% seen once. The clonotype originates from a human patient who was an organ donor for intestinal transplantation. The starting material was alloreactive CD8+ T cells from a mixed lymphocyte reaction culture, obtained before transplantation. Regarding subset: CFSE-low proliferating T cells sorted from approximately 6-day pre-transplant mixed lymphocyte reaction (GvH or HvG direction).

The CDR3 sequence is CASSLRAGGPYNEQFF. For the CDR3, the DNA is TGTGCCAGCAGCCTAAGAGCGGGAGGCCCATACAATGAGCAGTTCTTC. The rearrangement uses TRBV7-6 and TRBJ2-1, with 9 nucleotides matching TRBD2. V shed 5 bases and J 4 bases; nucleotides not matched to a gene: 9. The V gene's germline CDR1 is SGHVS and CDR2 FNYEAQ. This CDR3 spans 16 amino acids.